Listed here are 28 T cell receptor beta chains from one sample, sequenced in a study of Ad26.COV2.S vaccination and SARS-CoV-2 variants. Treatment in this sample: about 20 received Ad26.COV2.S at low or high dose, single or two shots; about 5 received placebo; per-sample allocation not given. Samples analyzed were those drawn on day 63 after the first vaccine or placebo injection. The method was immunoSEQ multiplex PCR; TCRdb's version includes in-frame clones alone and lacks a portion of them. This table has around 250,000 clones, approximately 88% appearing once. Material: peripheral blood, obtained in a trial of Ad26.COV2.S vaccine versus placebo. These receptors all stem from a person between 18 and 60 years old who received the Ad26.COV2.S COVID-19 vaccine or a placebo.

The CDR3 is CASSLVVGLETQYF. Written as DNA, the CDR3 is TGTGCCAGCAGCTTAGTAGTAGGGTTGGAGACCCAGTACTTC. The rearrangement links TRBV7-9 to TRBJ2-5; D uncertain. Per the germline V gene, CDR1 is SEHNR and CDR2 is FQNEAQ (reference sequence). V was shortened by 1 base and J by 5 bases, with 11 bases between the two germline ends. CDR3 size: 14 residues.

J is TRBJ1-1 and V is TRBV19; TRBD1 aligns across 9 bases. Germline V lookup: CDR1 LNHDA, CDR2 SQIVND (reference sequence). Germline trimming cut 3 bases from V and 5 bases from J; bases unmatched to any gene: 7. This CDR3 is built from 15 residues. CDR3 coding DNA: TGTGCCAGTAGTATCCTGGGACAGGGTAGGACTGAAGCTTTCTTT. It specifies CASSILGQGRTEAFF. Full variable domain (missing parts from reference TRBV19 and TRBJ1-1): DGGITQSPKYLFRKEGQNVTLSCEQNLNHDAMYWYRQDPGQGLRLIYYSQIVNDFQKGDIAEGYSVSREKKESFPLTVTSAQKNPTAFYLCASSILGQGRTEAFFGQGTRLTVV.

The rearrangement links TRBV30 to TRBJ2-4; TRBD1 matches 10 bases. The germline V gene has CDR1 GTSNPN and CDR2 SVGIG (reference sequence). The CDR3 is 16 amino acids. V trimming: 3 bases; J trimming: 1 base; junction bases outside the gene matches: 6. In DNA, the CDR3 is TGTGCCTGGAGCGTGACAGGGGGCTCGGCCAAAAACATTCAGTACTTC. Protein: CAWSVTGGSAKNIQYF.

The chain carries TRBV5-1 and TRBJ2-1; TRBD1 matches 8 bases. This CDR3 is built from 15 residues. J lost 8 bases, V lost 0 bases, and 7 bases had no gene match. Looked up from germline, CDR1 is SGHRS and CDR2 is YFSETQ. CDR3 nucleotide sequence: TGCGCCAGCAGCTTGGGCACAGGGGGAGGCCATGAGCAGTTCTTC. The encoded protein is CASSLGTGGGHEQFF.

This chain uses TRBV6-5 with TRBJ1-3, with unresolved D. V lost 6 bases and J lost 4, with 16 bases in between. The V gene's germline CDR1 is MNHEY and CDR2 SVGAGI. This CDR3 is 15 amino acids long. The CDR3 protein is CASSRANLGGNTIYF. For the CDR3, the DNA is TGTGCCAGCAGCCGGGCCAACTTGGGGGGAAACACCATATATTTT.

The chain couples TRBV27 to TRBJ2-2, with 9 bases fitting TRBD1. After removal of 6 bases from V and 6 bases from J, the junction contained 8 bases not matched to a gene. The V gene's germline CDR1 is MNHEY and CDR2 SMNVEV (reference sequence). The CDR3 is made up of 15 amino acids. CDR3 protein: CASRGTGGIAGELFF. CDR3 nucleotide sequence: TGTGCCAGCAGGGGAACAGGGGGCATCGCCGGGGAGCTGTTTTTT.

The rearrangement links TRBV6-6 to TRBJ2-1; TRBD2 matches 7 bases. This CDR3 comprises 16 residues. V trimming: 2 bases; J trimming: 4 bases; junction bases outside the gene matches: 8. Per germline, CDR1 MNHNY and CDR2 SVGAGI (reference sequence). The DNA of the CDR3 is TGTGCCAGCAGTTACGGGATAGCGGGCATTTACAATGAGCAGTTCTTC. Its translation: CASSYGIAGIYNEQFF.

The chain has TRBV5-8 and TRBJ2-3; 9 bases match TRBD1. Germline CDR1 and CDR2: SGHTS and YDEGEE. This CDR3 is 16 amino acids long. V was pared by 0 bases and J by 4 bases, with 6 bases of the junction left unmatched. The DNA for the CDR3 is TGTGCCAGCAGCTTGGCCTTGGACAGGGGTTCAGATACGCAGTATTTT. As protein: CASSLALDRGSDTQYF.

The J gene is TRBJ1-2, the V gene TRBV4-1; the D gene is possibly TRBD1 (6 bases). Trimming pared 0 bases from V and 5 bases from J, leaving 16 bases between. CDR1 is MGHRA, CDR2 YSYEKL, per germline. The CDR3 consists of 16 residues. The CDR3 reads CASSQEETGMGYGYTF. The DNA for the CDR3 is TGCGCCAGCAGCCAAGAAGAAACAGGGATGGGGTATGGCTACACCTTC.

The CDR3 bases are TGTGCCAGCAGTAGACTAGCGGGAGACGAGACCCAGTACTTC. It codes for CASSRLAGDETQYF. The rearrangement uses TRBV6-6 and TRBJ2-5; 12 bases map to TRBD2. J gave up 5 bases and V 5 bases, and 3 bases lay outside the gene matches. From germline, CDR1 is MNHNY and CDR2 SVGAGI (reference sequence). The CDR3 length is 14 residues.

This sequence joins TRBV12-5 and TRBJ1-2; no clear D gene. Germline V CDR1 and CDR2: LGHNT, FRNRAP. V was pared by 7 bases and J by 7 bases, with 16 bases between. The CDR3 covers 13 residues. Written as DNA, the CDR3 is TGTGCTAGTGCCCTCCAAGGGTTCGGTGGCTACACCTTC. Residues: CASALQGFGGYTF.

The V and J genes are TRBV30 and TRBJ1-6; 8 nucleotides line up with TRBD1. There are 13 residues in the CDR3. Germline V gives CDR1 GTSNPN, CDR2 SVGIG (reference sequence). The V and J ends lost 1 base and 11 bases, in that order; junction bases with no gene match: 4. CDR3 DNA sequence: TGTGCCTGGAGTGGACAGGGGACGACACCCCTCCACTTT. This encodes CAWSGQGTTPLHF.

The chain links TRBV30 to TRBJ1-2; D remains ambiguous. The CDR3 is made up of 14 amino acids. Trimming took off 0 bases at V and 0 bases at J, with 8 bases between the two ends. Germline V CDR1 and CDR2: GTSNPN, SVGIG (reference sequence). The CDR3 DNA reads as TGTGCCTGGAGTGTTAACAGAGCTAACTATGGCTACACCTTC. Translation: CAWSVNRANYGYTF. Full variable domain (missing parts from reference TRBV30 and TRBJ1-2): SQTIHQWPATLVQPVGSPLSLECTVEGTSNPNLYWYRQAAGRGLQLLFYSVGIGQISSEVPQNLSASRPQDRQFILSSKKLLLSDSGFYLCAWSVNRANYGYTFGSGTRLTVV.

CDR3 coding DNA: TGTGCCACTCTCCGTAACAGGGGCGAGGGTGAAGCTTTCTTT. Its translation: CATLRNRGEGEAFF. This chain uses TRBV27 with TRBJ1-1, with TRBD1 identical over 7 bases. The CDR3 spans 14 residues. With V trimmed by 10 bases and J by 7 bases, 15 bases remained unmatched. Germline lookup yields CDR1 MNHEY and CDR2 SMNVEV (reference sequence).

The chain combines TRBV19 with TRBJ2-5, with D hard to call. The V gene lost 5 bases and the J gene lost 1 base, with 17 bases spanning the gap. This CDR3 has 16 residues. Germline V lookup: CDR1 LNHDA, CDR2 SQIVND (reference sequence). CDR3 DNA sequence: TGTGCCAGTAGTTCAGCTCTGGGGAAGGGCCAAGAGACCCAGTACTTC. It encodes CASSSALGKGQETQYF.

The chain couples TRBV10-3 to TRBJ1-3; D is unresolved. Trimming removed 0 bases from V and 0 bases from J, with 9 bases in between. Germline V gene sequence: CDR1 ENHRY, CDR2 SYGVKD. CDR3 size: 16 residues. CDR3 protein: CAISESGFLSGNTIYF. The DNA of the CDR3 is TGTGCCATCAGTGAGTCTGGCTTCCTCTCTGGAAACACCATATATTTT.

This chain joins TRBV19 and TRBJ1-5, with 8 bases fitting TRBD1. The CDR3 consists of 14 residues. CDR1 LNHDA and CDR2 SQIVND come from the germline V gene (reference sequence). Trimming at V came to 7 bases and at J to 4 bases, leaving 6 bases not matched to a gene. The DNA for the CDR3 is TGTGCCAGTACCAAGGACAGGGCTAATCAGCCCCAGCATTTT. Its protein product is CASTKDRANQPQHF.

This clone appeared a single time. The genes are TRBV27 and TRBJ2-1, with a possible D match to TRBD2 (5 bases). The V end lost 5 bases, the J end lost 0 bases, and 14 bases lay between the germline ends. This CDR3 is built from 16 residues. Germline V lookup: CDR1 MNHEY, CDR2 SMNVEV (reference sequence). Written as DNA, the CDR3 is TGTGCCAGCAGTCAGGCGGGTTTCAGCTCCTACAATGAGCAGTTCTTC. Translated: CASSQAGFSSYNEQFF.

The rearrangement links TRBV9 to TRBJ1-1; D gene ambiguous. In germline, CDR1 is SGDLS, CDR2 YYNGEE. V lost 0 bases, J lost 4 bases, and 7 bases lay in between. The CDR3 runs to 13 residues. In DNA, the CDR3 is TGTGCCAGCAGCGTAGGGACGGCCACTGAAGCTTTCTTT. Translation gives CASSVGTATEAFF.

The rearrangement joins TRBV14 to TRBJ2-5; 7 bases fit TRBD2. Per germline, CDR1 SGHDN and CDR2 FVKESK. The CDR3 length is 15 residues. With V trimmed by 4 bases and J by 7 bases, 12 bases remained unmatched. CDR3 DNA sequence: TGTGCCAGCAGCCCTGGACTAGGCCCCCGGTTGACCCAGTACTTC. Translated, it gives CASSPGLGPRLTQYF.

V is TRBV2 and J is TRBJ2-4; D tentatively reads TRBD1 or TRBD2 (5 bases each). Per the germline V gene, CDR1 is SNHLY and CDR2 is FYNNEI. Trimming took 6 bases from V and 0 from J, leaving 12 bases between them. The CDR3 spans 15 residues. The CDR3: CASRGDPTAKNIQYF. The CDR3 region has the DNA TGTGCCAGCAGGGGGGACCCTACAGCCAAAAACATTCAGTACTTC.

This chain links TRBV18 with TRBJ1-1; perhaps TRBD1 as D (5 bases). Germline assignment: CDR1 KGHSH and CDR2 LQKENI. The CDR3 runs 15 residues. V lost 2 bases and J 1 base, leaving 11 bases between the germline ends. The CDR3 protein is CASSPRVTGNTEAFF. CDR3 DNA: TGTGCCAGCTCACCAAGGGTCACAGGGAACACTGAAGCTTTCTTT.

This clone was detected ten times or more. The CDR3 DNA follows: TGCGCCAGCAGCCCAGAGCGGGGCCTAGATACGCAGTATTTT. Protein: CASSPERGLDTQYF. The V call is TRBV5-1, the J call TRBJ2-3; TRBD2 agrees at 7 bases. The CDR3 spans 14 residues. Trimming took 4 bases from V and 5 from J; bases not matched to a gene: 7. The germline CDR1 and CDR2 sequences are SGHRS and YFSETQ. The full variable domain, rest sourced from reference TRBV5-1 and TRBJ2-3, is KAGVTQTPRYLIKTRGQQVTLSCSPISGHRSVSWYQQTPGQGLQFLFEYFSETQRNKGNFPGRFSGRQFSNSRSEMNVSTLELGDSALYLCASSPERGLDTQYFGPGTRLTVL.

The chain links TRBV24-1 to TRBJ2-2, with 14 bases identical to TRBD2. Germline V gene data show CDR1 as KGHDR and CDR2 as SFDVKD. J was trimmed by 3 bases and V by 4 bases; bases with no gene match: 6. CDR3 size: 18 residues. The CDR3 coding sequence is TGTGCCACCAGTGACCCGGGACTAGCGGGAGTATACACCGGGGAGCTGTTTTTT. This translates into CATSDPGLAGVYTGELFF.

The chain couples TRBV7-2 to TRBJ2-7; D may be TRBD2 (5 bases). The V end was cut by 5 bases, the J end by 0 bases, with 11 bases between. CDR1 and CDR2 (germline): SGHTA, FQGNSA. This CDR3 is built from 14 residues. The CDR3 bases are TGTGCCAGCAGCCGCTTCGGGGTCTCCTACGAGCAGTACGTC. This codes for CASSRFGVSYEQYV.

V and J are TRBV7-2 and TRBJ2-5; D unresolved. This CDR3 has 13 amino acids. Germline V CDR1 and CDR2: SGHTA, FQGNSA. Trimming removed 1 base from V and 5 bases from J, with 8 bases in between. The DNA of the CDR3 is TGTGCCAGCAGCTTAGATCTAACGGAGACCCAGTACTTC. The encoded protein is CASSLDLTETQYF.

This chain joins TRBV15 and TRBJ2-5; D not certain. Trimming removed 0 bases at V and 1 base at J, with 9 bases between. The CDR3 has 15 amino acids. Germline values: CDR1 LNHNV, CDR2 YYDKDF (reference sequence). CDR3: CATSRDYYGQETQYF. As DNA, the CDR3 is TGTGCCACCAGCAGAGATTACTACGGCCAAGAGACCCAGTACTTC.

The chain links TRBV6-2 or TRBV6-3 to TRBJ2-7, with D perhaps TRBD1 (5 bases). This CDR3 contains 12 residues. V shed 2 bases and J shed 7 bases, with 9 bases lying between them. The germline gives CDR1 MNHEY, CDR2 SVGEGT. The CDR3 is CASSYVPGEQYF. The CDR3 region has the DNA TGTGCCAGCAGTTACGTCCCAGGGGAGCAGTACTTC.